Sequencing of this T cell receptor beta chain was carried out in a study of blood T cells in healthy people across ages. Primers used in a second PCR of roughly 7 to 11 cycles were a sample-barcoded 5' primer and a J-beta primer mix. One entry per CDR3 protein results from TCRdb running MiXCR on the 5' RACE reads. The data contain under 2 million distinct CDR3 sequences, around 35% of them seen just once; the ten biggest clones take up about 11%. V lost 5 bases to trimming and J lost 2 bases; unmatched junction nucleotides: 9. Germline loops: CDR1 DFQATT, CDR2 SNEGSKA (reference sequence). The CDR3 spans 15 residues.

The chain couples TRBV20-1 to TRBJ2-1; 7 positions agree with TRBD2. Input material: blood. The source of this sequence is a woman aged 30 to 39 in good health. The CDR3 DNA reads TGCAGTGCTGGAACGCTAGCGGAACCCTACAATGAGCAGTTCTTC. Protein product: CSAGTLAEPYNEQFF.